The 24 T cell receptor beta chains reported below all come from one sample, sequenced in a study of Ad26.COV2.S vaccination and SARS-CoV-2 variants. The method was immunoSEQ multiplex PCR; TCRdb's version includes in-frame clones alone and lacks a portion of them. The table includes more than 300,000 clones, approximately 90% detected once. The treatment denotes: 15 to 20 received Ad26.COV2.S at low or high dose, single or two shots; several received placebo; per-sample allocation not given. The investigators took samples on day 63 after the first vaccine or placebo injection. The source material was peripheral blood, sampled in a trial of Ad26.COV2.S vaccine versus placebo. All receptors come from a person aged 18-65 years who received the Ad26.COV2.S COVID-19 vaccine or a placebo.

The genes are TRBV19 and TRBJ1-2, with no clear D. CDR1 is LNHDA and CDR2 is SQIVND in the germline V gene (reference sequence). V was clipped by 6 bases and J by 0 bases, with 8 bases between them. CDR3 length: 13 residues. Here the CDR3 DNA reads TGTGCCAGTAGCCCGGGAACTAACTATGGCTACACCTTC. Protein: CASSPGTNYGYTF.

As to this clone: This sample includes further DNA sequences coding for the same CDR3. The V and J genes are TRBV5-1 and TRBJ1-2; 10 nucleotides match TRBD1. V gave up 0 bases and J gave up 2 bases; unmatched junction bases: 1. This CDR3 comprises 15 residues. CDR1 and CDR2 (germline): SGHRS, YFSETQ. CDR3 nucleotide sequence: TGCGCCAGCAGCTTGGAGGGACAGGGGAACTATGGCTACACCTTC. Encoded protein: CASSLEGQGNYGYTF.

This chain connects TRBV2 to TRBJ1-5, with D maybe TRBD1 (6 bases). Germline V gene lookup returns CDR1 SNHLY and CDR2 FYNNEI. The CDR3 spans 14 residues. Trimming stripped 7 bases from V and 7 bases from J, with 17 bases between. The CDR3 DNA reads as TGTGCCAGCATTGGGGACGGGGGGCGGCAGCCCCAGCATTTT. This encodes CASIGDGGRQPQHF.

The chain links TRBV6-5 to TRBJ2-2; D gene uncertain. Germline V gene lookup returns CDR1 MNHEY and CDR2 SVGAGI. The CDR3 spans 13 residues. V gave up 6 bases and J gave up 0 bases, with 5 bases separating them. The CDR3 nucleotides are TGTGCCAGCAGAGTAGCGAACACCGGGGAGCTGTTTTTT. Translated, it gives CASRVANTGELFF.

The chain combines TRBV4-3 with TRBJ2-1; 10 nucleotides align to TRBD2. The CDR3 loop spans 19 amino acids. Trimming cost V 0 bases and J 1 base; bases outside gene matches: 9. Looked up from germline, CDR1 is LGHNA and CDR2 is YSLEER. This CDR3 is CASSQEGASGGISYNEQFF. The CDR3 bases are TGCGCCAGCAGCCAAGAAGGGGCTAGCGGGGGAATTTCCTACAATGAGCAGTTCTTC.

Only one count was recorded for this clone. V and J are TRBV3-1 (or the pseudogene TRBV3-2) and TRBJ2-3; D remains ambiguous. This CDR3 has 11 amino acids. The V gene lost 6 bases and the J gene lost 2 bases, with 3 bases spanning the gap. CDR1 is LGHDT, CDR2 YNNKEL, per germline (reference sequence). The CDR3 region is CASRDTDTQYF. For the CDR3, the DNA is TGTGCCAGCAGGGACACAGATACGCAGTATTTT.

The chain joins TRBV20-1 to TRBJ2-1; D is unresolved. CDR1 DFQATT and CDR2 SNEGSKA come from the germline V gene (reference sequence). V was shortened by 3 bases and J by 2 bases, with 8 bases between the two germline ends. The CDR3 consists of 13 residues. CDR3 residues: CSASGGPYNEQFF. The CDR3 coding sequence is TGCAGTGCTAGTGGCGGACCCTACAATGAGCAGTTCTTC.

Turning to this clone: The germline gene is not matched at one end of the junction; a read error may be the cause. The rearrangement uses TRBV7-9 and TRBJ2-3; 7 bases agree with TRBD2. This CDR3 comprises 15 residues. Germline-derived CDR1 and CDR2 are SEHNR and FQNEAQ (reference sequence). This chain's CDR3 is CASTLLGGPPDTQYF. CDR3 in DNA: TGTGCCAGCACCTTATTGGGAGGGCCGCCAGATACGCAGTATTTT.

The chain uses TRBV30 and TRBJ1-5, with D maybe TRBD1 (5 bases). This CDR3 contains 14 residues. Germline loops: CDR1 GTSNPN, CDR2 SVGIG (reference sequence). V was shortened by 0 bases and J by 6 bases, with 12 bases between the two germline ends. The CDR3, as DNA: TGTGCCTGGAGTGTAAAAGGGGCCGGTCAGCCCCAGCATTTT. Its protein product is CAWSVKGAGQPQHF.

The rearrangement uses TRBV5-8 and TRBJ2-2; TRBD1 might be the D (6 bases). V lost 6 bases and J 3 bases, leaving 15 bases between the germline ends. There are 15 residues in the CDR3. CDR1 and CDR2 from the germline V gene are SGHTS and YDEGEE. CDR3 sequence: CASNHRALHTGELFF. As DNA, the CDR3 is TGTGCCAGCAACCACAGGGCGTTACACACCGGGGAGCTGTTTTTT.

The chain joins TRBV7-3 to TRBJ2-7; 16 nucleotides line up with TRBD2. V dropped 2 bases and J dropped 2; count of bases not matched to a gene: 3. The CDR3 has 17 amino acids. Germline CDR1 is SGHTA and CDR2 is FQGTGA. This chain's CDR3 is CASSLRGTSGGAYEQYF. The CDR3 bases are TGTGCCAGCAGCTTACGCGGGACTAGCGGGGGGGCCTACGAGCAGTACTTC.

This clone showed up just once. The chain employs TRBV9 and TRBJ1-4, with TRBD1 as a possible D gene (6 bases). The CDR3 spans 15 residues. CDR1 and CDR2 from the germline V gene are SGDLS and YYNGEE. V was cut by 1 base and J by 7 bases, with 14 bases left in between. The CDR3 loop reads CASSVSGAIGEKLFF. The CDR3 coding sequence is TGTGCCAGCAGCGTATCGGGGGCGATCGGTGAAAAACTGTTTTTT.

The V and J genes are TRBV27 and TRBJ1-2, with no clear D. The V end was cut by 5 bases, the J end by 4 bases, with 29 bases between. Germline CDR1 and CDR2: MNHEY and SMNVEV (reference sequence). The CDR3 loop spans 19 amino acids. CDR3 in DNA: TGTGCCAGCAGTAAAGGGTTCGGCAGGCAAGACACTCCATCCTATGGCTACACCTTC. It translates to CASSKGFGRQDTPSYGYTF.

The J gene is TRBJ2-5, the V gene TRBV4-1; tentatively, D is TRBD2 (5 bases). The CDR3 has 14 residues. V was cut by 1 base and J by 2 bases, with 8 bases left in between. Germline loops: CDR1 MGHRA, CDR2 YSYEKL. The CDR3 coding sequence is TGCGCCAGCAGCCAAGCTGGGAGACAAGAGACCCAGTACTTC. Its protein is CASSQAGRQETQYF.

The CDR3 nucleotides read TGTGCCAGCAGTTTATCGGGGTTCCGGAACACTGAAGCTTTCTTT. It yields the protein CASSLSGFRNTEAFF. The chain carries TRBV27 and TRBJ1-1; D gene ambiguous. This CDR3 spans 15 amino acids. The V end was cut by 0 bases, the J end by 1 base, with 9 bases between. Per the germline V gene, CDR1 is MNHEY and CDR2 is SMNVEV (reference sequence).

This clone was seen just once. V and J are TRBV4-3 and TRBJ2-1; 7 bases agree with TRBD2. Looked up from germline, CDR1 is LGHNA and CDR2 is YSLEER. With 1 base clipped from V and 0 bases from J, the junction kept 3 bases outside the gene matches. The CDR3 runs to 16 residues. The CDR3 DNA is TGCGCCAGCAGCCAAGTTGGGACTACCTCCTACAATGAGCAGTTCTTC. Amino acids: CASSQVGTTSYNEQFF.

The chain recombines TRBV2 with TRBJ1-4; 9 positions match TRBD1. The CDR3 extends over 13 amino acids. Trimming removed 6 bases from V and 6 bases from J; junction bases left unmatched: 2. Germline V gene lookup returns CDR1 SNHLY and CDR2 FYNNEI. CDR3 in DNA: TGTGCCAGCAGGCGGGACAGGGATGAAAAACTGTTTTTT. Translation gives CASRRDRDEKLFF. The full variable domain, its missing parts supplied by reference TRBV2 and TRBJ1-4, is EPEVTQTPSHQVTQMGQEVILRCVPISNHLYFYWYRQILGQKVEFLVSFYNNEISEKSEIFDDQFSVERPDGSNFTLKIRSTKLEDSAMYFCASRRDRDEKLFFGSGTQLSVL.

This sequence joins TRBV6-1 and TRBJ1-2; 9 positions agree with TRBD1. Germline V gene sequence: CDR1 MNHNS, CDR2 SASEGT. The CDR3 length is 14 residues. Trimming cost V 1 base and J 7 bases; bases outside gene matches: 4. CDR3 protein: CASSEVDRGGGYTF. The CDR3 DNA is TGTGCCAGCAGTGAAGTGGACAGGGGAGGTGGCTACACCTTC.

The chain carries TRBV6-5 and TRBJ2-1; tentatively, D is TRBD2 (6 bases). The CDR3 runs to 10 residues. V lost 11 bases to trimming and J lost 9 bases, with 11 bases between them. Germline values: CDR1 MNHEY, CDR2 SVGAGI. The CDR3 protein is CAGGGSEQFF. CDR3 coding DNA: TGTGCCGGGGGAGGATCTGAGCAGTTCTTC.

The table lists this clone with a few counts. The chain combines TRBV19 with TRBJ1-2, with a weak D call TRBD1 (5 bases). The CDR3 extends over 12 amino acids. Germline-derived CDR1 and CDR2 are LNHDA and SQIVND (reference sequence). Trimming shortened V by 4 bases and J by 2 bases, and 5 bases separated the two germline ends. CDR3 protein: CASSRQNYGYTF. As DNA, the CDR3 is TGTGCCAGTAGTAGACAGAACTATGGCTACACCTTC.

This chain uses TRBV6-5 with TRBJ1-2; no clear D gene. The V gene lost 8 bases and the J gene lost 3 bases, with 10 bases spanning the gap. The CDR3 totals 12 residues. The germline V gene encodes CDR1 MNHEY and CDR2 SVGAGI. In nucleotides, the CDR3 is TGTGCCAGCCGCTGGGGTGACTATGGCTACACCTTC. It translates to CASRWGDYGYTF.

CDR3 sequence reads: CSGRDRVNTEAFF. The CDR3 DNA sequence: TGCAGCGGCCGGGACAGGGTCAACACTGAAGCTTTCTTT. V and J are TRBV29-1 and TRBJ1-1, with 9 nucleotides matching TRBD1. Unmatched junction bases numbered 5, after V lost 7 bases and J lost 2 bases. Germline CDR1 reads SQVTM; CDR2 reads ANQGSEA. The length of the CDR3 is 13 residues.

The J gene is TRBJ2-1, the V gene TRBV4-3; D is possibly TRBD1 (6 bases). Trimming removed 1 base from V and 7 bases from J, with 11 bases in between. CDR3 length equals 14 residues. The germline V gene encodes CDR1 LGHNA and CDR2 YSLEER. For the CDR3, the DNA is TGCGCCAGCAGCCAAGTTAACAGGGCGAATGAGCAGTTCTTC. It codes for CASSQVNRANEQFF.

This clone has more than one count but fewer than ten. CDR3 region: CASSWDISTGELFF. The CDR3 coding sequence is TGTGCCAGCAGTTGGGACATCTCCACCGGGGAGCTGTTTTTT. This sequence joins TRBV7-9 and TRBJ2-2, with a tentative D call TRBD1 (6 bases). The V end was cut by 6 bases, the J end by 4 bases, with 12 bases between. This CDR3 has 14 residues. In germline, CDR1 is SEHNR, CDR2 FQNEAQ (reference sequence).